This T cell receptor beta chain was profiled in a study of cytomegalovirus exposure and HLA in healthy donors. PCR employed 60 Vbeta and 13 Jbeta primers. The data were produced by immunoSEQ multiplex PCR, yet TCRdb's version contains in-frame clones alone and is incomplete. This sample's clone table lists about 52,000 clones. V gave up 2 bases and J gave up 8 bases; unmatched junction bases: 14. CDR3 length: 16 amino acids. The germline V gene has CDR1 MGHRA and CDR2 YSYEKL. The rearrangement joins TRBV4-1 to TRBJ1-2, with TRBD1 identical over 7 bases. The sequenced sample was PBMCs. This clonotype originated in a woman in her fifties or sixties in good health and CMV-seropositive. The CDR3 protein is CASSQFATGTDVGYTF. The CDR3 nucleotides are TGCGCCAGCAGCCAATTCGCTACGGGGACAGACGTAGGCTACACCTTC.